Below, 2 T cell receptor beta chains from the same sample are listed, as sequenced in a study of T cell responses to AZD1222 COVID-19 vaccine. The assay was immunoSEQ multiplex PCR, and TCRdb's table has in-frame clones only and misses some. This sample has 75,000 or so clones; 85% to 95% occur once, and the top ten carry around 30%. The input for sequencing was peripheral blood, taken 28 days after the second AZD1222 dose. These receptors were taken from an adult who received the AZD1222 COVID-19 vaccine.

The V call is TRBV6-5, the J call TRBJ2-3, with D maybe TRBD2 (5 bases). Per the germline V gene, CDR1 is MNHEY and CDR2 is SVGAGI. V was cut by 4 bases and J by 6 bases, with 8 bases left in between. CDR3 length: 12 residues. CDR3 nucleotide sequence: TGTGCCAGCAGTTCCAAGCGGGATACGCAGTATTTT. This codes for CASSSKRDTQYF.

This clone was seen just once. V usage is TRBV7-3 and J usage is TRBJ2-3, with D possibly being TRBD2 (6 bases). Germline CDR1 SGHTA, CDR2 FQGTGA. V lost 2 bases and J 2 bases, leaving 11 bases between the germline ends. The CDR3 has 15 residues. CDR3 coding DNA: TGTGCCAGCAGCTTAGCGGGGACCATCACAGATACGCAGTATTTT. Protein sequence: CASSLAGTITDTQYF.